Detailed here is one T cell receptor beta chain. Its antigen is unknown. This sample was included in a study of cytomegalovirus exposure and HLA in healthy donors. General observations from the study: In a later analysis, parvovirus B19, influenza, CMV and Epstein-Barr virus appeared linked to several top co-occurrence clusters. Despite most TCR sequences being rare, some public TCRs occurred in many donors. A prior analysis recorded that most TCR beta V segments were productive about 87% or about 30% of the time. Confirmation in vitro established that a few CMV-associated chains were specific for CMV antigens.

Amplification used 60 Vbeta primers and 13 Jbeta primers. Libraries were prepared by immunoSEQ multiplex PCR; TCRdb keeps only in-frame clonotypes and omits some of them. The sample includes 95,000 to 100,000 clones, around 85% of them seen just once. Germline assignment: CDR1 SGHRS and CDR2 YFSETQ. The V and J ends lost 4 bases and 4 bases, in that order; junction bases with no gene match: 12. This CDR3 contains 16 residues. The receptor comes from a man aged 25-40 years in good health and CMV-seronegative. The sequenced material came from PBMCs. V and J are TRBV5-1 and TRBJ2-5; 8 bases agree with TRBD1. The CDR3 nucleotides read TGCGCCAGCAGCCCCGGGACAGGAGTGGTAGGAGAGACCCAGTACTTC. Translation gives CASSPGTGVVGETQYF.